Listed below are T cell receptor beta chains from one sample, sequenced in a study of Graves' ophthalmopathy and Graves' hyperthyroidism. One entry per CDR3 protein, called by TCRdb with MiXCR from the multiplex PCR reads. This sample has about 660,000 distinct CDR3 sequences; about two fifths occur once, and the top ten carry roughly 3.5%. Sequencing input: peripheral blood. These TCRs come from an adult man with Graves' ophthalmopathy. CDR3s include the opening cysteine and the closing phenylalanine or tryptophan. D genes are given only for firm matches. The size entry is marked missing in some rows and otherwise reads once, few, many or a size class.

D	V	size	J	CDR3	DNA
TRBD1	TRBV5-1	few	TRBJ1-2	CASSSSPTTGQADGYTF	TGCGCCAGCAGCTCTAGCCCCACGACAGGGCAGGCGGATGGCTACACCTTC
TRBD2	TRBV2	many	TRBJ2-2	CASRPTSGGNGELFF	TGTGCCAGCAGGCCGACTAGCGGGGGTAACGGGGAGCTGTTTTTT
TRBD1	TRBV7-2	few	TRBJ2-5	CASSTDRDQPQYF	TGTGCCAGCAGCACGGACAGGGACCAGCCCCAGTACTTC
.	TRBV19	.	TRBJ2-7	CASSITANSYEQYF	TGTGCCAGTAGTATTACAGCCAACTCCTACGAGCAGTACTTC
.	TRBV25-1	few	TRBJ1-4	CASSQPLRAPEKLFF	TGCGCCAGCAGCCAACCCCTTAGGGCCCCTGAAAAACTGTTTTTT
.	TRBV12-3/TRBV12-4	.	TRBJ1-4	CASSPDNNEKLFF	TGTGCCAGCAGCCCAGACAATAATGAAAAACTGTTTTTT
TRBD1	TRBV24-1	many	TRBJ2-2	CATSDSHGTGGDTGELFF	TGTGCCACCAGTGATTCGCACGGGACAGGGGGTGACACCGGGGAGCTGTTTTTT
.	TRBV30	few	TRBJ2-7	CAQGGVVYEQYF	TGTGCCCAGGGGGGCGTTGTCTACGAGCAGTACTTC
.	TRBV7-9	many	TRBJ1-2	CASSLPVTRALVYGYTF	TGTGCCAGCAGCTTACCGGTAACGAGGGCATTGGTGTATGGCTACACCTTC
.	TRBV9	many	TRBJ2-7	CASSVSWGNYEQYF	TGTGCCAGCAGCGTATCCTGGGGGAACTACGAGCAGTACTTC
TRBD1	TRBV7-2	many	TRBJ1-5	CASSLEGQGFQPQHF	TGTGCCAGCAGCTTAGAGGGACAGGGGTTTCAGCCCCAGCATTTT
.	TRBV10-3	.	TRBJ1-4	CASSEDRPNEKLFF	TGTGCCAGCAGTGAAGATAGACCTAATGAAAAACTGTTTTTT
.	TRBV6-5	.	TRBJ2-7	CASSYWTADSYEQYF	TGTGCCAGCAGTTACTGGACAGCGGACTCCTACGAGCAGTACTTC
TRBD2	TRBV10-3	many	TRBJ2-5	CASLAGEGETQYF	TGTGCCTCCCTAGCGGGAGAGGGAGAGACCCAGTACTTC